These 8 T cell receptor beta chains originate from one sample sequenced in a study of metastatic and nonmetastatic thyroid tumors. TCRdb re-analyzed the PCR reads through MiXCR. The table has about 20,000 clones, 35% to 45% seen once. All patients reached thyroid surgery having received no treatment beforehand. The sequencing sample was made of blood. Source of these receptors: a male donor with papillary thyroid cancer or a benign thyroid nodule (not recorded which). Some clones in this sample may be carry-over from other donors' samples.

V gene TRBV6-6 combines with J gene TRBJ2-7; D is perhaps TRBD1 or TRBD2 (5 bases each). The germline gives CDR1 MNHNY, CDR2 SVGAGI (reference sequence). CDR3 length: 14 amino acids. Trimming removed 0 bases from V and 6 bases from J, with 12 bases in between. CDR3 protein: CASSYSRGAGEQYF. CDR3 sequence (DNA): TGTGCCAGCAGTTACTCGAGAGGGGCCGGCGAGCAGTACTTC.

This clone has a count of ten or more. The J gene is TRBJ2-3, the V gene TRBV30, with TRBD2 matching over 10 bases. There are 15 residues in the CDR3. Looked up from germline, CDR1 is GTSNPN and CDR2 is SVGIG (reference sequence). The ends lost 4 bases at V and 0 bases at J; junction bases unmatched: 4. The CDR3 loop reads CAWNLLAGSTDTQYF. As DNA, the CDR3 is TGTGCCTGGAATCTACTAGCGGGAAGCACAGATACGCAGTATTTT. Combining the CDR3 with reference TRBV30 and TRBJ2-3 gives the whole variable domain SQTIHQWPATLVQPVGSPLSLECTVEGTSNPNLYWYRQAAGRGLQLLFYSVGIGQISSEVPQNLSASRPQDRQFILSSKKLLLSDSGFYLCAWNLLAGSTDTQYFGPGTRLTVL.

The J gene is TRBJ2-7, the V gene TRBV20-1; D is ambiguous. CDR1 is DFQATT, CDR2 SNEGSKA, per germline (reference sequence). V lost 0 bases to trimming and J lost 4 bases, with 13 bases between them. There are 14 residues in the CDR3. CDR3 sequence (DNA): TGCAGTGCTAGAGAGGTAGGGAAAACTTACGAGCAGTACTTC. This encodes CSAREVGKTYEQYF.

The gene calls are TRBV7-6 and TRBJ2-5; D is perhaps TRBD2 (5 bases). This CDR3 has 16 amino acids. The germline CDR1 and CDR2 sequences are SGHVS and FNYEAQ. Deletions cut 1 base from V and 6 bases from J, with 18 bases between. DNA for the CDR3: TGTGCCAGCAGCTTAGGACTGGGGTCGGGGTTCCAGACCCAGTACTTC. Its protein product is CASSLGLGSGFQTQYF.

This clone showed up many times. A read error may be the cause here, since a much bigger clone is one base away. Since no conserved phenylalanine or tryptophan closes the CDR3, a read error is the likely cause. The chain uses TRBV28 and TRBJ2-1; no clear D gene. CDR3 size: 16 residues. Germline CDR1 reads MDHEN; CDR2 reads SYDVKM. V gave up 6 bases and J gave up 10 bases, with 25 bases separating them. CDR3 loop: CASSPSGSSRNLEQFV. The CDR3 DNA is TGTGCCAGCAGCCCGTCGGGCTCAAGTCGGAATTTAGAGCAGTTCGTC.

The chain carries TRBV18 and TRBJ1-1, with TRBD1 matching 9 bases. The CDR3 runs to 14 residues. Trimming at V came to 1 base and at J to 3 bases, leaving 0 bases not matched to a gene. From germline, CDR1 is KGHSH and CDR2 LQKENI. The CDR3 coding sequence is TGTGCCAGCTCACCACGGGACAGGGACACTGAAGCTTTCTTT. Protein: CASSPRDRDTEAFF. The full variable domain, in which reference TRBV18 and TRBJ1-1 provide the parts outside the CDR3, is NAGVMQNPRHLVRRRGQEARLRCSPMKGHSHVYWYRQLPEEGLKFMVYLQKENIIDESGMPKERFSAEFPKEGPSILRIQQVVRGDSAAYFCASSPRDRDTEAFFGQGTRLTVV.

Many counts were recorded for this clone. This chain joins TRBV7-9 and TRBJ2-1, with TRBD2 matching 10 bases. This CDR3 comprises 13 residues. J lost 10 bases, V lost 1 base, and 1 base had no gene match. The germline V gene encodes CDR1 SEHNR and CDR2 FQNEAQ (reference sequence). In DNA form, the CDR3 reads TGTGCCAGCAGCTTAGGGACTAGCGGCGAGCAGTTCTTC. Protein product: CASSLGTSGEQFF.

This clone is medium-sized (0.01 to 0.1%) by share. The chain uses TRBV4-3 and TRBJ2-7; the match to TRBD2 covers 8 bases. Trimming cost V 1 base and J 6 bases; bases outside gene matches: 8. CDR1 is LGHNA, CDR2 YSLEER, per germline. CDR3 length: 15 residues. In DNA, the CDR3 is TGCGCCAGCAGCCAAGTCCGGGGCGGGAGGCCCGAGCAGTACTTC. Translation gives CASSQVRGGRPEQYF.